Presented here are 27 T cell receptor beta chains from one specimen sequenced in a study of patients and donors after allogeneic stem cell transplantation. TCRdb reprocessed the RT-PCR reads via MiXCR and lists one record per CDR3 protein. In the table there are 900,000 to 1,000,000 distinct CDR3 sequences, more than 15% of which are singletons. Sequenced sample: blood, either unsorted or a sorted T cell fraction (not recorded which). The receptor set was obtained from a human donor who was either an allogeneic HSCT recipient or a stem cell or donor lymphocyte infusion donor (not recorded which). It is not recorded whose cells these are; they may come from a transplant donor.

The CDR3 is CASSTGTSGRIYEQYF. The CDR3 DNA is TGTGCCAGCAGTACCGGGACTAGCGGGAGGATCTACGAGCAGTACTTC. The V and J genes are TRBV6-1 and TRBJ2-7; 15 positions agree with TRBD2. CDR1 and CDR2 from the germline V gene are MNHNS and SASEGT. J lost 3 bases, V lost 5 bases, and 5 bases had no gene match. The CDR3 has 16 residues.

This clonotype was observed a handful of times. The chain employs TRBV7-2 and TRBJ1-2; 7 nucleotides align to TRBD1. This CDR3 comprises 16 residues. Trimming at V came to 5 bases and at J to 2 bases, leaving 11 bases not matched to a gene. Germline lookup yields CDR1 SGHTA and CDR2 FQGNSA. The CDR3 loop is CASSHGTVSGNYGYTF. DNA for the CDR3: TGTGCCAGCAGCCACGGGACAGTTTCAGGAAACTATGGCTACACCTTC.

This sequence joins TRBV6-2 or TRBV6-3 and TRBJ2-5, with D possibly being TRBD1 (6 bases). CDR1 is MNHEY, CDR2 SVGEGT, per germline. V lost 6 bases to trimming and J lost 5 bases, with 19 bases between them. CDR3 length: 15 amino acids. CDR3 nucleotide sequence: TGTGCCAGCAGCCGCAGGACAGAACTGGGGGAGACCCAGTACTTC. Residues: CASSRRTELGETQYF.

The chain joins TRBV15 to TRBJ1-1, with a possible D match to TRBD1 (5 bases). V gave up 3 bases and J gave up 7 bases, with 15 bases separating them. The CDR3 is 14 residues long. In germline, CDR1 is LNHNV, CDR2 YYDKDF (reference sequence). The CDR3 coding sequence is TGTGCCACCAGCAGGTCGGTGGGGCTGTATGAAGCTTTCTTT. Encoded protein: CATSRSVGLYEAFF.

This clonotype was found a few times. The rearrangement joins TRBV24-1 to TRBJ1-1, with TRBD1 as a possible D gene (5 bases). Germline loops: CDR1 KGHDR, CDR2 SFDVKD. With 6 bases removed from V and 1 base from J, the gap between germline ends came to 8 bases. The CDR3 has 13 amino acids. This CDR3 is CATSLQGNTEAFF. The CDR3 DNA follows: TGTGCCACCAGTCTCCAGGGGAACACTGAAGCTTTCTTT.

This chain connects TRBV12-3 or TRBV12-4 to TRBJ1-1; D remains ambiguous. The CDR3 has 16 residues. Trimming left V 5 bases short and J 1 base short, with 17 bases between. The CDR3 loop reads CASSHHPPVANTEAFF. DNA for the CDR3: TGTGCCAGCAGTCACCACCCGCCAGTAGCGAACACTGAAGCTTTCTTT.

This clonotype was seen a handful of times. V is TRBV20-1 and J is TRBJ2-5; D gene uncertain. The length of the CDR3 is 12 residues. The germline gives CDR1 DFQATT, CDR2 SNEGSKA (reference sequence). V lost 6 bases and J lost 4, with 12 bases in between. CDR3 sequence reads: CSADRPLETQYF. In DNA, the CDR3 is TGCAGTGCAGATAGGCCTCTAGAGACCCAGTACTTC.

Turning to this clonotype: Just one base apart from a much larger clone, this may be a read error. The chain is built from TRBV12-3 or TRBV12-4 and TRBJ1-5; 7 nucleotides align to TRBD1. The length of the CDR3 is 14 residues. As DNA, the CDR3 is TGTGGCAGCAGTCAGGGACAGTTCAATCAGCCCCAGCATTTT. Its translation: CGSSQGQFNQPQHF.

V usage is TRBV7-8 and J usage is TRBJ2-7; no firm D call. The CDR3 sequence is 16 residues long. Germline V gene lookup returns CDR1 SGHVS and CDR2 FQNEAQ. Between the trimmed V and J ends, which lost 0 bases and 2 bases, there was a span of 14 bases. The CDR3 loop reads CASSLAYRRFPYEQYF. In DNA form, the CDR3 reads TGTGCCAGCAGCTTAGCGTACCGGAGATTTCCCTACGAGCAGTACTTC.

There are a few counts of this clonotype. The chain is built from TRBV30 and TRBJ1-6; D is unclear. Germline assignment: CDR1 GTSNPN and CDR2 SVGIG (reference sequence). CDR3 length: 13 residues. Trimming shortened V by 0 bases and J by 8 bases, and 8 bases separated the two germline ends. This CDR3 is CAWSVGRDSPLHF. The CDR3 DNA reads as TGTGCCTGGAGTGTAGGCCGAGATTCACCCCTCCACTTT.

This clonotype appeared a few times. The chain is built from TRBV5-1 and TRBJ2-5; possible D gene TRBD1, 5 bases. V lost 0 bases to trimming and J lost 7 bases, with 13 bases between them. From germline, CDR1 is SGHRS and CDR2 YFSETQ. The CDR3 is 14 residues long. The CDR3 coding sequence is TGCGCCAGCAGCTTGGCCCCAGGGAAAAGGACCCAGTACTTC. Its translation: CASSLAPGKRTQYF. The variable domain in full, with the rest retrieved from reference TRBV5-1 and TRBJ2-5, is KAGVTQTPRYLIKTRGQQVTLSCSPISGHRSVSWYQQTPGQGLQFLFEYFSETQRNKGNFPGRFSGRQFSNSRSEMNVSTLELGDSALYLCASSLAPGKRTQYFGPGTRLLVL.

The V call is TRBV29-1, the J call TRBJ1-1; D is unclear. Germline CDR1 SQVTM, CDR2 ANQGSEA. This CDR3 is 13 amino acids long. V lost 4 bases and J lost 0, with 9 bases in between. This chain's CDR3 is CSVGINMNTEAFF. Written as DNA, the CDR3 is TGCAGCGTTGGCATCAACATGAACACTGAAGCTTTCTTT. The full variable domain, rest sourced from reference TRBV29-1 and TRBJ1-1, is SAVISQKPSRDICQRGTSLTIQCQVDSQVTMMFWYRQQPGQSLTLIATANQGSEATYESGFVIDKFPISRPNLTFSTLTVSNMSPEDSSIYLCSVGINMNTEAFFGQGTRLTVV.

This chain uses TRBV5-1 with TRBJ2-1, with unresolved D. This CDR3 spans 13 amino acids. Germline V gene sequence: CDR1 SGHRS, CDR2 YFSETQ. V was pared by 6 bases and J by 6 bases, with 13 bases between. The chain's CDR3 is CASKANTANEQFF. The CDR3 DNA sequence: TGCGCCAGCAAGGCGAATACCGCCAATGAGCAGTTCTTC.

The rearrangement links TRBV27 to TRBJ2-7; unclear D gene. Trimming stripped 2 bases from V and 3 bases from J, with 11 bases between. The CDR3 is 14 amino acids. Germline V lookup: CDR1 MNHEY, CDR2 SMNVEV (reference sequence). The CDR3 DNA sequence: TGTGCCAGCAGTTTAGGGGTTCCCCACTACGAGCAGTACTTC. Encoded protein: CASSLGVPHYEQYF.

This clonotype was observed a handful of times. This sequence joins TRBV4-2 and TRBJ2-7; D may be TRBD2 (5 bases). Germline assignment: CDR1 LGHNA and CDR2 YNFKEQ. Trimming pared 5 bases from V and 1 base from J, leaving 9 bases between. The CDR3 runs to 13 residues. The chain's CDR3 is CASSVGISYEQYF. CDR3 bases: TGTGCCAGCAGCGTCGGGATATCCTACGAGCAGTACTTC.

This clonotype was counted only a few times. The rearrangement uses TRBV12-3 or TRBV12-4 and TRBJ2-3, with 8 bases fitting TRBD2. V trimming: 7 bases; J trimming: 0 bases; junction bases outside the gene matches: 6. CDR3 length: 15 amino acids. CDR3 amino acids: CASTYSGTSTDTQYF. CDR3 sequence (DNA): TGTGCCAGCACATATAGCGGGACTAGCACAGATACGCAGTATTTT.

The J gene is TRBJ2-7, the V gene TRBV4-2, with D perhaps matching TRBD1 (5 bases). Trimming took off 1 base at V and 2 bases at J, with 6 bases between the two ends. CDR3 length: 13 residues. Germline loops: CDR1 LGHNA, CDR2 YNFKEQ. CDR3 region: CASSQGQTYEQYF. In DNA, the CDR3 is TGTGCCAGCAGCCAAGGACAGACCTACGAGCAGTACTTC.

This clonotype was seen a few times. The chain couples TRBV7-9 to TRBJ1-5; D may be TRBD1 (5 bases). Germline CDR1 reads SEHNR; CDR2 reads FQNEAQ (reference sequence). The CDR3 runs 16 residues. V was trimmed by 0 bases and J by 0 bases, leaving 9 bases between them. CDR3 nucleotide sequence: TGTGCCAGCAGCTTAGCAGGGGAGGGTAGCAATCAGCCCCAGCATTTT. Protein: CASSLAGEGSNQPQHF.

The chain couples TRBV6-1 to TRBJ2-7; D gene unclear. Germline V CDR1 and CDR2: MNHNS, SASEGT. V lost 6 bases and J 12 bases, leaving 21 bases between the germline ends. This CDR3 has 13 residues. The CDR3 reads CASSRTSTLRWYF. For the CDR3, the DNA is TGTGCCAGCAGCCGAACCTCTACCCTACGATGGTACTTC.

V and J are TRBV5-1 and TRBJ2-2, with TRBD2 matching 7 bases. The germline gives CDR1 SGHRS, CDR2 YFSETQ. The CDR3 contains 15 residues. J was trimmed by 1 base and V by 4 bases; bases with no gene match: 4. CDR3 DNA: TGCGCCAGCAGCCGCGGGGGTGAGAACACCGGGGAGCTGTTTTTT. Residues: CASSRGGENTGELFF. Based on the CDR3 plus reference TRBV5-1 and TRBJ2-2, the full variable domain is KAGVTQTPRYLIKTRGQQVTLSCSPISGHRSVSWYQQTPGQGLQFLFEYFSETQRNKGNFPGRFSGRQFSNSRSEMNVSTLELGDSALYLCASSRGGENTGELFFGEGSRLTVL.

In its sample, this clonotype was seen a few times. This chain uses TRBV5-1 with TRBJ1-6; D gene uncertain. Germline assignment: CDR1 SGHRS and CDR2 YFSETQ. The CDR3 is 16 residues long. The ends were cut back, 3 bases at V and 0 bases at J, with 10 bases in the middle. The CDR3 nucleotides read TGCGCCAGCAGCTCTCCTACGAGCTCCTATAATTCACCCCTCCACTTT. Translation gives CASSSPTSSYNSPLHF.

This clonotype came up a few times. CDR3 sequence (DNA): TGCGCCAGCAGCCACGAAATGGGACGGATGAACACTGAAGCTTTCTTT. Its translation is CASSHEMGRMNTEAFF. J is TRBJ1-1 and V is TRBV4-1; a possible D gene is TRBD1 (5 bases). V lost 3 bases, J lost 0 bases, and 14 bases lay in between. Germline V gene sequence: CDR1 MGHRA, CDR2 YSYEKL. This CDR3 comprises 16 residues.

This chain uses TRBV20-1 with TRBJ1-2; a possible D gene is TRBD1 (6 bases). Germline V gene data show CDR1 as DFQATT and CDR2 as SNEGSKA (reference sequence). V lost 2 bases, J lost 8 bases, and 24 bases lay in between. There are 16 residues in the CDR3. CDR3 in DNA: TGCAGTGCTAGATGGGGGCCTCCGATCTCTGCGGAGGGCTACACCTTC. Residues: CSARWGPPISAEGYTF.

The sample holds a few counts of this clonotype. The rearrangement uses TRBV7-9 and TRBJ2-4, with 11 bases aligning to TRBD1. From germline, CDR1 is SEHNR and CDR2 FQNEAQ (reference sequence). The junction had 3 bases not matched to a gene; V was cut back by 0 bases and J by 2 bases. The CDR3 length is 17 residues. DNA of the CDR3: TGTGCCAGCAGCTTAGCGGGGACAGGGGGTCCCAAAAACATTCAGTACTTC. It yields the protein CASSLAGTGGPKNIQYF.

This clonotype turned up a few times. The chain carries TRBV20-1 and TRBJ1-5; 7 positions agree with TRBD1. Germline lookup yields CDR1 DFQATT and CDR2 SNEGSKA (reference sequence). J gave up 0 bases and V 2 bases, and 7 bases lay outside the gene matches. The CDR3 totals 16 residues. The CDR3 spells CSARKGGGPSNQPQHF. The CDR3 DNA reads TGCAGTGCTAGAAAAGGAGGGGGCCCTAGCAATCAGCCCCAGCATTTT.

V is TRBV12-5 and J is TRBJ2-7; D unclear. CDR1 is LGHNT and CDR2 is FRNRAP in the germline V gene. This CDR3 comprises 11 residues. Trimming left V 7 bases short and J 1 base short, with 5 bases between. CDR3 protein: CASAISYEQYF. CDR3 sequence (DNA): TGTGCTAGTGCCATTTCCTACGAGCAGTACTTC.

This clonotype showed up just a few times. The chain couples TRBV12-3 or TRBV12-4 to TRBJ1-1, with 7 bases identical to TRBD1. V was clipped by 7 bases and J by 1 base; unmatched bases: 15. CDR3 length: 17 amino acids. CDR3 region: CASNQDRPFRTNTEAFF. Written as DNA, the CDR3 is TGTGCCAGCAACCAGGACAGGCCCTTTCGGACGAACACTGAAGCTTTCTTT.